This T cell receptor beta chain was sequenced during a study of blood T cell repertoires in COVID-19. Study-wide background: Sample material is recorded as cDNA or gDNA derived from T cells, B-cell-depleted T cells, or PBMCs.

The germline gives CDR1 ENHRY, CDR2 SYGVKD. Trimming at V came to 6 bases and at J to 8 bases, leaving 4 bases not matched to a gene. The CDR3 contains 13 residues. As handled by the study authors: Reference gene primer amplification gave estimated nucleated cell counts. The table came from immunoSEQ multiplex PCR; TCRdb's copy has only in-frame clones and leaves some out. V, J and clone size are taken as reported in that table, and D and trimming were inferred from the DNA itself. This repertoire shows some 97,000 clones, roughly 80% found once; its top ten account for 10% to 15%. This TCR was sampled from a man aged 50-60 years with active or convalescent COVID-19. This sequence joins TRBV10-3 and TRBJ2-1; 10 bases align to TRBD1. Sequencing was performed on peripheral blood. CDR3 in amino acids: CAISWDRGDEQFF. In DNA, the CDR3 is TGTGCCATCAGCTGGGACAGGGGCGATGAGCAGTTCTTC.